The 22 T cell receptor delta chains listed next were all sequenced from one sample in a study of gamma-delta chains in newborns, infants, children. TCRdb re-processed the reads via CATT. The sample lists 9,000 to 9,500 delta-chain clones; 20% to 25% were seen once. The material sequenced was blood. These receptor sequences come from a child who was a newborn, infant or young child, either healthy, febrile or measles-vaccinated (not recorded which).

The J gene is TRDJ4, the V gene TRDV1; D is ambiguous. CDR1 TSWWSYY and CDR2 QGS come from the germline V gene. CDR3 length: 21 residues. Deletions cut 1 base from V and 0 bases from J, with 30 bases between. The CDR3 region is CALGEPPERLVDLTPARPLIF. The CDR3 nucleotides read TGTGCTCTTGGGGAACCGCCGGAACGTCTGGTGGATCTTACTCCCGCCAGACCCCTGATCTTT.

This clone is labeled medium-sized. V and J are TRDV2 and TRDJ1; 11 bases agree with TRDD3. This CDR3 spans 19 amino acids. J gave up 5 bases and V 0 bases, and 16 bases lay outside the gene matches. From germline, CDR1 is GEAIGNYY and CDR2 EKD. The chain's CDR3 is CACDTVRLGDNAERDKLIF. Written as DNA, the CDR3 is TGTGCCTGTGACACCGTTCGACTGGGGGATAACGCGGAAAGGGATAAACTCATCTTT.

This chain uses TRDV2 with TRDJ1, with 10 bases lining up with TRDD3. The CDR3 has 18 residues. The ends lost 3 bases at V and 3 bases at J; junction bases unmatched: 15. Looked up from germline, CDR1 is GEAIGNYY and CDR2 is EKD. The CDR3 bases are TGTGCCTGTGACCCTATTGGGGGATACTCGAGGGACGCCGATAAACTCATCTTT. This encodes CACDPIGGYSRDADKLIF.

This clone was seen a handful of times. Other DNA sequences within the sample encode an identical CDR3. This chain uses TRDV2 with TRDJ1; D is perhaps TRDD3 (6 bases). Looked up from germline, CDR1 is GEAIGNYY and CDR2 is EKD. There are 18 residues in the CDR3. Trimming removed 3 bases at V and 1 base at J, with 23 bases between. CDR3 residues: CACDSLTGDHQITDKLIF. For the CDR3, the DNA is TGTGCCTGTGACTCACTCACAGGGGATCACCAAATCACCGATAAACTCATCTTT.

In its sample, this clone was seen a few times. This chain links TRDV2 with TRDJ1; the D gene is possibly TRDD3 (6 bases). The V and J ends lost 3 bases and 1 base respectively, with 20 bases between them. CDR1 and CDR2 from the germline V gene are GEAIGNYY and EKD. This CDR3 contains 17 residues. CDR3 nucleotide sequence: TGTGCCTGTGACGCTATCGAACCGGGGGACCTCACCGATAAACTCATCTTT. Translated, it gives CACDAIEPGDLTDKLIF.

This clone was found a few times. The V and J genes are TRDV2 and TRDJ1; 13 positions agree with TRDD3. Unmatched junction bases numbered 13, after V lost 6 bases and J lost 7 bases. This CDR3 region has 16 residues. Germline assignment: CDR1 GEAIGNYY and CDR2 EKD. The CDR3, as DNA: TGTGCCTGTCACCCCTTACTGGGGGATACGAAAGGTAAACTCATCTTT. It encodes CACHPLLGDTKGKLIF.

About this clone itself: This sample includes further DNA sequences coding for the same CDR3. This chain uses TRDV2 with TRDJ3; 11 bases are shared with TRDD3. The CDR3 runs to 23 residues. Germline V gives CDR1 GEAIGNYY, CDR2 EKD. J lost 1 base, V lost 0 bases, and 16 bases had no gene match. The CDR3 DNA follows: TGTGCCTGTGACACCGCGGTGGGGGATACGATCTCCAAGCGATCCTGGGACACCCGACAGATGTTTTTC. Protein product: CACDTAVGDTISKRSWDTRQMFF.

Judged by abundance, this clone is medium-sized. Other nucleotide sequences from this sample produce the same CDR3. The gene calls are TRDV2 and TRDJ3, with a weak D call TRDD3 (5 bases). Trimming left V 0 bases short and J 2 bases short, with 10 bases between. The germline V gene encodes CDR1 GEAIGNYY and CDR2 EKD. The CDR3 has 17 amino acids. CDR3 sequence: CACDTAGGTWDTRQMFF. CDR3 sequence (DNA): TGTGCCTGTGACACCGCCGGGGGTACCTGGGACACCCGACAGATGTTTTTC.

As for this clone: Sequence at one end of the junction differs from germline and may be a read error. This chain uses TRDV2 with TRDJ2; TRDD3 matches 10 bases. The CDR3 totals 14 residues. From germline, CDR1 is GEAIGNYY and CDR2 EKD. For the CDR3, the DNA is TGTGCCTGTGACGAGTTGGGGGATACAGCAAAACTCTTCTTT. The encoded protein is CACDELGDTAKLFF.

This clone has just a few counts. One junction end does not reproduce the germline sequence, and a read error may be involved. Different DNA sequences within this sample yield the same CDR3. Here the CDR3 DNA reads TGTGCCTGTGACAGGATGGCTATTTCTGGGGGAGCAAACACCGATAAACTCATCTTC. Translation: CACDRMAISGGANTDKLIF. V usage is TRDV2 and J usage is TRDJ1, with 8 bases matching TRDD3. This CDR3 spans 19 amino acids. CDR1 is GEAIGNYY, CDR2 EKD, per germline.

The rearrangement links TRDV2 to TRDJ3, with D possibly matching TRDD3 (6 bases). The CDR3 runs 16 residues. V was trimmed by 3 bases and J by 5 bases, leaving 13 bases between them. CDR1 is GEAIGNYY and CDR2 is EKD in the germline V gene. The CDR3 nucleotides are TGTGCCTGTGACCTGGTGGATACCAGGGACACCCGACAGATGTTTTTC. This sequence encodes CACDLVDTRDTRQMFF.

The sample holds a few counts of this clone. At the DNA level, this CDR3 is encoded by other sequences in the same sample as well. The J gene is TRDJ4, the V gene TRDV1, with TRDD3 identical over 9 bases. V lost 1 base to trimming and J lost 0 bases; unmatched junction nucleotides: 21. Germline assignment: CDR1 TSWWSYY and CDR2 QGS. The CDR3 is made up of 21 amino acids. The DNA for the CDR3 is TGTGCTCTTGGGGAACCGCCGGAACGTCTGGGGGATCTTACTCCCGCCAGACCCCTGATCTTT. Protein product: CALGEPPERLGDLTPARPLIF.

This clone ranks as medium-sized (0.01 to 0.1%). Different DNA sequences within this sample yield the same CDR3. The chain has TRDV2 and TRDJ1, with 10 bases identical to TRDD3. The CDR3 length is 15 residues. Germline V gene lookup returns CDR1 GEAIGNYY and CDR2 EKD. The J segment lost 5 bases and the V segment lost 1 base, leaving 6 bases of the junction unmatched. In nucleotides, the CDR3 is TGTGCCTGTGACACATTGGGGGATACTAGGGATAAACTCATCTTT. Translation: CACDTLGDTRDKLIF.

Only one count was recorded for this clone. The rearrangement uses TRDV2 and TRDJ1, with TRDD3 identical over 8 bases. The CDR3 consists of 19 residues. Germline trimming cut 3 bases from V and 0 bases from J; bases unmatched to any gene: 17. CDR1 is GEAIGNYY, CDR2 EKD, per germline. CDR3 DNA sequence: TGTGCCTGTGACCCCGCCTCTACTGGGGGCCTCGATTACACCGATAAACTCATCTTT. This encodes CACDPASTGGLDYTDKLIF.

On this clone: A far bigger clonotype differs at one base, so this is likely a read error. The CDR3 is CACDVLGTSGTDKPIF. CDR3 nucleotides: TGTGCCTGTGACGTACTGGGGACGTCAGGGACCGATAAACCCATCTTT. The rearrangement links TRDV2 to TRDJ1; 7 positions agree with TRDD3. The CDR3 runs to 16 residues. Germline lookup yields CDR1 GEAIGNYY and CDR2 EKD.

This chain uses TRDV2 with TRDJ1; 8 bases are shared with TRDD3. Germline CDR1 is GEAIGNYY and CDR2 is EKD. V shed 3 bases and J 7 bases; nucleotides not matched to a gene: 21. The CDR3 contains 18 residues. For the CDR3, the DNA is TGTGCCTGTGACCCACTTCGTACTGGGGGTCCGCTTGCCGGTAAACTCATCTTT. As protein: CACDPLRTGGPLAGKLIF.

V is TRDV2 and J is TRDJ1; 11 nucleotides match TRDD3. The junction had 7 bases not matched to a gene; V was cut back by 2 bases and J by 0 bases. Germline V gene data show CDR1 as GEAIGNYY and CDR2 as EKD. This CDR3 region has 17 residues. CDR3 in amino acids: CACDRLGDRSYTDKLIF. CDR3 DNA sequence: TGTGCCTGTGACAGACTGGGGGATAGATCGTACACCGATAAACTCATCTTT.

This clone occurred a few times. Sequence at one end of the junction differs from germline and may be a read error. The chain couples TRDV2 to TRDJ3; 8 nucleotides align to TRDD3. From germline, CDR1 is GEAIGNYY and CDR2 EKD. This CDR3 comprises 22 residues. The CDR3 DNA follows: TGTGCCTGTGACACCGTTTTTGGGGGATTCCCCGAGGGATCCTGGGACATCCGACAGATGTTTTTC. It yields the protein CACDTVFGGFPEGSWDIRQMFF.

This clone was detected only a few times. The chain joins TRDV2 to TRDJ3, with 9 bases aligning to TRDD3. The CDR3 totals 18 residues. Germline V gene lookup returns CDR1 GEAIGNYY and CDR2 EKD. With V trimmed by 3 bases and J by 0 bases, 5 bases remained unmatched. Written as DNA, the CDR3 is TGTGCCTGTGACCTTACTGGGGGAAACTCCTGGGACACCCGACAGATGTTTTTC. It specifies CACDLTGGNSWDTRQMFF.

This clone was found once. The chain recombines TRDV2 with TRDJ1; 10 bases agree with TRDD3. Trimming cost V 3 bases and J 2 bases; bases outside gene matches: 11. The length of the CDR3 is 17 residues. The germline gives CDR1 GEAIGNYY, CDR2 EKD. The CDR3 region is CACDSLLGDEDTDKLIF. DNA for the CDR3: TGTGCCTGTGACTCATTACTGGGGGATGAAGATACCGATAAACTCATCTTT.

This clone has more than one count but fewer than ten. Other DNA variants within this sample encode the same CDR3. The chain uses TRDV2 and TRDJ1; 12 bases map to TRDD3. The CDR3 consists of 24 residues. Germline V gene lookup returns CDR1 GEAIGNYY and CDR2 EKD. Germline trimming cut 1 base from V and 2 bases from J; bases unmatched to any gene: 28. CDR3 loop: CACDTVQAPVLGDTERLGTDKLIF. The CDR3 DNA reads as TGTGCCTGTGACACTGTCCAGGCTCCAGTACTGGGGGATACCGAACGATTGGGAACCGATAAACTCATCTTT.

Details on this clone: One end of the junction fails to match germline, which may point to a read error. The rearrangement links TRDV1 to TRDJ1; tentative D call: TRDD3 (6 bases). This CDR3 contains 21 residues. Germline V lookup: CDR1 TSWWSYY, CDR2 QGS. The CDR3 DNA follows: TGTGCCCTTGGGGAATCCTGGACGAATTGGATACTGTGGGATAGGACCGATAAACTCATCTTT. Translation gives CALGESWTNWILWDRTDKLIF.